This T cell receptor beta chain was found in a study of shared clonotypes between healthy human individuals. Libraries were prepared by immunoSEQ multiplex PCR; TCRdb keeps only in-frame clonotypes and omits some of them. The top ten clones hold 1.7% of a sample with roughly 2.1 million clones, 85% to 95% of them seen once. Naivety among CD8 cells was defined by CD45RO negativity and positive CCR7 selection, thereby excluding terminally differentiated effector memory CD45RA+ cells. Germline loops: CDR1 LNHDA, CDR2 SQIVND (reference sequence). V shed 6 bases and J 1 base; nucleotides not matched to a gene: 5. The CDR3 has 15 residues.

The chain combines TRBV19 with TRBJ2-7, with 11 bases matching TRBD2. Sequences were obtained from naive CD8+ T cells from PBMCs. This receptor was obtained from a man aged 18 to 30 in good health. Some clones in this sample may be carry-over from other donors' samples. The CDR3 here is CASSPRTSGSYEQYF. In nucleotides, the CDR3 is TGTGCCAGTAGCCCTAGGACTAGCGGGTCCTACGAGCAGTACTTC.